This T cell receptor beta chain emerged from a study of Tregs in tolerant kidney transplant recipients. The data were produced by immunoSEQ multiplex PCR, yet TCRdb's version contains in-frame clones alone and is incomplete. The sample has roughly 66,000 clones, around 90% seen once; the top ten hold 10% to 11%. Concerning this clone itself: The antigen remains unidentified.

Germline loops: CDR1 MNHEY, CDR2 SMNVEV (reference sequence). The length of the CDR3 is 16 residues. General observations from the study: No direct test of biological reproducibility was done here.

The source is a human donor who received a combined kidney and bone marrow transplant. The chain links TRBV27 to TRBJ2-5; TRBD1 aligns across 9 bases. The J call may not be correct, given that the DNA end is closer to TRBJ2-7. The sample here was CD8+ T cells from blood, taken before the transplant. The CDR3 DNA follows: TGTGCCAGCAGTTTATTAGGGACAGGGTTCCCCTACGAGCAGTACTTC. Its translation is CASSLLGTGFPYEQYF.